The 32 T cell receptor beta chains below were found in one sample sequenced in a study of shared clonotypes between healthy human individuals. This table comes from immunoSEQ multiplex PCR, and its TCRdb copy is limited to in-frame clones, with some not included. The data show around 600,000 clones, roughly 98% seen once. CD45RO-negative, CCR7-positively selected cells formed the naive CD8 fraction, excluding terminally differentiated effector memory CD45RA+ cells. The specimen was naive CD8+ T cells sorted from blood. These receptors all come from a man aged 25 to 45 in good health.

The chain has TRBV7-2 and TRBJ2-7; 7 bases agree with TRBD1. CDR3 length: 17 amino acids. Germline V gene data show CDR1 as SGHTA and CDR2 as FQGNSA. With V trimmed by 0 bases and J by 2 bases, 10 bases remained unmatched. The CDR3 nucleotides read TGTGCCAGCAGCTTAGCCAGGACAGGCCGGGGAGCCTACGAGCAGTACTTC. Protein: CASSLARTGRGAYEQYF.

The chain has TRBV11-2 and TRBJ2-1; the match to TRBD1 covers 9 bases. Per the germline V gene, CDR1 is SGHAT and CDR2 is FQNNGV. The V segment lost 6 bases and the J segment 6 bases; nucleotides outside the gene matches: 6. The CDR3 extends over 14 amino acids. The DNA for the CDR3 is TGTGCCAGCAGGCCGGGACAGGGTCCCAATGAGCAGTTCTTC. This codes for CASRPGQGPNEQFF.

The chain combines TRBV11-2 with TRBJ2-7; D might be TRBD1 (5 bases). Germline V gives CDR1 SGHAT, CDR2 FQNNGV. CDR3 length: 16 residues. V was shortened by 1 base and J by 2 bases, with 15 bases between the two germline ends. CDR3 DNA: TGTGCCAGCAGCTTAGCGCAGGGTGTTAGTGCCTACGAGCAGTACTTC. This sequence encodes CASSLAQGVSAYEQYF.

The chain has TRBV7-8 and TRBJ2-5; possibly TRBD2 for D (6 bases). Trimming left V 0 bases short and J 5 bases short, with 10 bases between. CDR1 is SGHVS, CDR2 FQNEAQ, per germline. The CDR3 length is 14 residues. The CDR3 sequence is CASSLAGLGETQYF. The CDR3 DNA is TGTGCCAGCAGCTTAGCGGGACTGGGGGAGACCCAGTACTTC.

The J gene is TRBJ2-6, the V gene TRBV12-2; the table names TRBD1, a call not compared with the DNA. TRBV12-2 is a pseudogene segment. This CDR3 contains 20 residues. CDR3 sequence reads: CASRLAPYRGPLSGANVLTF. The CDR3 DNA sequence: TGTGCAAGTCGCTTAGCGCCTTACAGGGGACCCCTCTCTGGGGCCAACGTCCTGACTTTC.

Concerning this clone: Different DNA sequences within this sample yield the same CDR3. The genes are TRBV29-1 and TRBJ2-7; D gene unclear. Germline CDR1 SQVTM, CDR2 ANQGSEA. CDR3 length: 11 amino acids. The ends were cut back, 7 bases at V and 2 bases at J, with 9 bases in the middle. CDR3 region: CSGTDTYEQYF. DNA of the CDR3: TGCAGCGGGACGGATACCTACGAGCAGTACTTC.

The chain recombines TRBV27 with TRBJ2-1, with D unclear. Germline CDR1 is MNHEY and CDR2 is SMNVEV (reference sequence). This CDR3 has 13 residues. Trimming shortened V by 0 bases and J by 9 bases, and 9 bases separated the two germline ends. This CDR3 is CASSLSGPGEQFF. The CDR3 nucleotides are TGTGCCAGCAGTTTATCTGGGCCGGGTGAGCAGTTCTTC.

The rearrangement joins TRBV11-3 to TRBJ2-5; possible D gene TRBD1, 5 bases. Between the trimmed V and J ends, which lost 3 bases and 2 bases, there was a span of 7 bases. The germline CDR1 and CDR2 sequences are SGHNT and YENEEA. This CDR3 contains 13 residues. Here the CDR3 reads CASSFRQQETQYF. The CDR3 DNA reads TGTGCCAGCAGCTTTAGACAGCAAGAGACCCAGTACTTC.

V and J are TRBV27 and TRBJ1-5, with 12 bases fitting TRBD1. The CDR3 is 20 residues long. The germline V gene has CDR1 MNHEY and CDR2 SMNVEV (reference sequence). Trimming cost V 7 bases and J 3 bases; bases outside gene matches: 19. CDR3 region: CASTITPGQGAGDDNQPQHF. CDR3 nucleotide sequence: TGTGCCAGCACTATAACTCCGGGACAGGGGGCGGGTGACGACAATCAGCCCCAGCATTTT.

The CDR3 nucleotides are TGTGCCAGCAGTTTACTGGGGACCCCCCACGAGCAGTACTTC. Its translation: CASSLLGTPHEQYF. This chain joins TRBV28 and TRBJ2-7; D possibly matches TRBD1 or TRBD2 (5 bases each). Germline CDR1 and CDR2: MDHEN and SYDVKM. V was shortened by 2 bases and J by 5 bases, with 13 bases between the two germline ends. The CDR3 covers 14 residues.

The genes are TRBV6-5 and TRBJ2-7; D not certain. Germline V CDR1 and CDR2: MNHEY, SVGAGI. This CDR3 region has 15 residues. Trimming shortened V by 2 bases and J by 0 bases, and 11 bases separated the two germline ends. CDR3: CASSYDLKFSYEQYF. The CDR3 nucleotides read TGTGCCAGCAGTTACGACCTTAAATTCTCCTACGAGCAGTACTTC.

The CDR3: CASSANRGYTEAFF. The CDR3 DNA reads as TGTGCCAGCAGCGCAAACAGGGGGTACACTGAAGCTTTCTTT. The chain couples TRBV7-6 to TRBJ1-1; 8 bases agree with TRBD1. This CDR3 contains 14 residues. Trimming cost V 5 bases and J 3 bases; bases outside gene matches: 5. Per the germline V gene, CDR1 is SGHVS and CDR2 is FNYEAQ.

The V and J genes are TRBV4-3 and TRBJ2-7; D is ambiguous. This CDR3 has 14 amino acids. Germline-derived CDR1 and CDR2 are LGHNA and YSLEER. The V gene lost 3 bases and the J gene lost 7 bases, with 16 bases spanning the gap. This chain's CDR3 is CASSHLTGVWEQYF. As DNA, the CDR3 is TGCGCCAGCAGCCATCTTACTGGGGTTTGGGAGCAGTACTTC.

The CDR3 region is CASSPLGEGTGEQYF. The CDR3 nucleotides read TGTGCCAGCAGTCCTTTAGGGGAGGGGACCGGGGAGCAGTACTTC. This chain joins TRBV27 and TRBJ2-7, with 7 bases fitting TRBD2. Germline CDR1 is MNHEY and CDR2 is SMNVEV (reference sequence). The CDR3 length is 15 residues. The V segment lost 5 bases and the J segment 7 bases; nucleotides outside the gene matches: 14.

The chain combines TRBV2 with TRBJ2-7; unclear D gene. The germline V and J ends were trimmed by 6 bases and 2 bases, with 11 bases remaining between them. This CDR3 has 13 amino acids. CDR1 is SNHLY, CDR2 FYNNEI, per germline. The CDR3 coding sequence is TGTGCCAGCAGAGTCAGAGTTGCCTACGAGCAGTACTTC. This codes for CASRVRVAYEQYF.

The chain combines TRBV10-2 with TRBJ2-2, with a weak D call TRBD1 (6 bases). This CDR3 region has 16 residues. Trimming shortened V by 6 bases and J by 2 bases, and 16 bases separated the two germline ends. Germline V gives CDR1 WSHSY, CDR2 SAAADI. The CDR3 region has the DNA TGCGCCAGCAGGGGGTTAGACAGGTTCAACACCGGGGAGCTGTTTTTT. Translating gives CASRGLDRFNTGELFF.

A single count supports this clone. The rearrangement joins TRBV6-6 to TRBJ2-7, with D perhaps matching TRBD2 (5 bases). The ends were cut back, 3 bases at V and 2 bases at J, with 11 bases in the middle. The CDR3 runs 14 residues. Germline assignment: CDR1 MNHNY and CDR2 SVGAGI (reference sequence). CDR3 residues: CASSYPGSPYEQYF. CDR3 nucleotide sequence: TGTGCCAGCAGTTATCCTGGGAGTCCCTACGAGCAGTACTTC.

V usage is TRBV6-5 and J usage is TRBJ1-5; D remains unclear. The V end was cut by 5 bases, the J end by 9 bases, with 14 bases between. Germline V gene sequence: CDR1 MNHEY, CDR2 SVGAGI. This CDR3 is built from 13 residues. In DNA, the CDR3 is TGTGCCAGCAGTCTCGACTACTGGGGGCCCCAGCATTTT. It codes for CASSLDYWGPQHF.

The rearrangement uses TRBV28 and TRBJ1-5; D uncertain. This CDR3 region has 14 residues. Deletions cut 3 bases from V and 6 bases from J, with 12 bases between. Germline-derived CDR1 and CDR2 are MDHEN and SYDVKM. The CDR3 nucleotides read TGTGCCAGCAGTTTTACGCACAGACGTCAGCCCCAGCATTTT. Translation: CASSFTHRRQPQHF.

This rearrangement joins TRBV7-8 to TRBJ2-5, with D possibly TRBD1 on 6 matching bases. V gave up 6 bases and J gave up 2 bases, with 19 bases separating them. The CDR3 has 16 residues. CDR1 and CDR2 from the germline V gene are SGHVS and FQNEAQ. CDR3 region: CASRPLGERGQETQYF. For the CDR3, the DNA is TGTGCCAGCAGGCCCCTTGGGGAGAGGGGGCAAGAGACCCAGTACTTC.

The CDR3 DNA reads TGTGCCAGCAGCTCTCCAATGGAGACCCAGTACTTC. Its protein product is CASSSPMETQYF. The V and J genes are TRBV5-6 and TRBJ2-5; D is undetermined. Trimming took 3 bases from V and 5 from J, leaving 8 bases between them. Germline V gene sequence: CDR1 SGHDT, CDR2 YYEEEE. The CDR3 consists of 12 residues. The whole variable domain, filled in from reference TRBV5-6 and TRBJ2-5, reads DAGVTQSPTHLIKTRGQQVTLRCSPKSGHDTVSWYQQALGQGPQFIFQYYEEEERQRGNFPDRFSGHQFPNYSSELNVNALLLGDSALYLCASSSPMETQYFGPGTRLLVL.

J is TRBJ1-4 and V is TRBV6-6; D is ambiguous. The germline V gene encodes CDR1 MNHNY and CDR2 SVGAGI (reference sequence). The CDR3 runs 15 residues. Trimming stripped 4 bases from V and 8 bases from J, with 17 bases between. The CDR3 nucleotides read TGTGCCAGCAGTTCCCTCGGGAGCCATCTAGAAAAACTGTTTTTT. It encodes CASSSLGSHLEKLFF.

The gene calls are TRBV10-3 and TRBJ2-1; 15 bases line up with TRBD2. CDR3 length equals 15 residues. From germline, CDR1 is ENHRY and CDR2 SYGVKD. The V gene end was trimmed by 4 bases and the J gene end by 6 bases; junction bases not matched to a gene: 1. CDR3 nucleotides: TGTGCCATCAGTGGGACTAGCGGGAGGGTCAATGAGCAGTTCTTC. This translates into CAISGTSGRVNEQFF.

This rearrangement joins TRBV4-1 to TRBJ1-3, with D unresolved. CDR3 length: 14 amino acids. Germline values: CDR1 MGHRA, CDR2 YSYEKL. Trimming removed 3 bases at V and 2 bases at J, with 8 bases between. The CDR3 loop is CASSQGIAGNTIYF. The CDR3 nucleotides are TGCGCCAGCAGCCAGGGGATAGCTGGAAACACCATATATTTT.

The chain is built from TRBV19 and TRBJ2-7; D is undetermined. The length of the CDR3 is 13 residues. Germline V gives CDR1 LNHDA, CDR2 SQIVND (reference sequence). Trimming removed 2 bases from V and 4 bases from J, with 9 bases in between. The CDR3, as DNA: TGTGCCAGTAGTATAAAAAGGGAATACGAGCAGTACTTC. Translation: CASSIKREYEQYF.

The chain employs TRBV4-1 and TRBJ2-7; 13 bases are a match to TRBD2. There are 18 residues in the CDR3. Germline CDR1 is MGHRA and CDR2 is YSYEKL. Germline trimming cut 1 base from V and 0 bases from J; bases unmatched to any gene: 6. CDR3 DNA: TGCGCCAGCAGCCAAGGGACTAGCGGGAGTTCCCTCTCCTACGAGCAGTACTTC. Its protein product is CASSQGTSGSSLSYEQYF.

The CDR3 spells CASSLAGHYNEQFF. The CDR3 region has the DNA TGTGCCAGCAGCCTAGCGGGGCACTACAATGAGCAGTTCTTC. The chain links TRBV25-1 to TRBJ2-1, with 9 bases aligning to TRBD2. Trimming took 6 bases from V and 3 from J; bases not matched to a gene: 3. Germline V gives CDR1 MGHDK, CDR2 SYGVNS. The CDR3 length is 14 residues. Combining the CDR3 with reference TRBV25-1 and TRBJ2-1 gives the whole variable domain EADIYQTPRYLVIGTGKKITLECSQTMGHDKMYWYQQDPGMELHLIHYSYGVNSTEKGDLSSESTVSRIRTEHFPLTLESARPSHTSQYLCASSLAGHYNEQFFGPGTRLTVL.

The J gene is TRBJ2-1, the V gene TRBV4-3, with D perhaps assigned TRBD1 or TRBD2 (5 bases each). The CDR3 has 15 amino acids. The germline V gene encodes CDR1 LGHNA and CDR2 YSLEER. Trimming shortened V by 5 bases and J by 6 bases, and 17 bases separated the two germline ends. The CDR3 DNA reads TGCGCCAGCAGCTACCACGTCGCAGGGAGCAATGAGCAGTTCTTC. This gives the protein CASSYHVAGSNEQFF.

The J gene is TRBJ1-2, the V gene TRBV6-6; no clear D gene. Deletions cut 2 bases from V and 14 bases from J, with 9 bases between. The V gene's germline CDR1 is MNHNY and CDR2 SVGAGI (reference sequence). The CDR3 totals 10 residues. CDR3 bases: TGTGCCAGCAGTTACCCCTCTATGACCTTC. The encoded protein is CASSYPSMTF.

The chain joins TRBV28 to TRBJ2-6; no clear D. This CDR3 has 13 amino acids. The germline V and J ends were trimmed by 4 bases and 2 bases, with 3 bases remaining between them. Germline V gene data show CDR1 as MDHEN and CDR2 as SYDVKM. CDR3 residues: CASSWAGANVLTF. In nucleotides, the CDR3 is TGTGCCAGCAGTTGGGCTGGGGCCAACGTCCTGACTTTC.

The V gene is TRBV28, the J gene TRBJ2-1; TRBD2 agrees at 8 bases. The CDR3 loop spans 13 amino acids. The trim removed 5 bases at V and 10 bases at J, leaving 7 bases unmatched. The germline CDR1 and CDR2 sequences are MDHEN and SYDVKM. The chain's CDR3 is CASSNGRGSEQFF. The CDR3 coding sequence is TGTGCCAGCAGTAACGGGAGGGGTTCGGAGCAGTTCTTC.

This chain joins TRBV29-1 and TRBJ2-2; D not resolved. Trimming left V 3 bases short and J 1 base short, with 6 bases between. Germline assignment: CDR1 SQVTM and CDR2 ANQGSEA. The CDR3 runs to 13 residues. CDR3 nucleotide sequence: TGCAGCGTTGAGGGGAAGAACACCGGGGAGCTGTTTTTT. This codes for CSVEGKNTGELFF.